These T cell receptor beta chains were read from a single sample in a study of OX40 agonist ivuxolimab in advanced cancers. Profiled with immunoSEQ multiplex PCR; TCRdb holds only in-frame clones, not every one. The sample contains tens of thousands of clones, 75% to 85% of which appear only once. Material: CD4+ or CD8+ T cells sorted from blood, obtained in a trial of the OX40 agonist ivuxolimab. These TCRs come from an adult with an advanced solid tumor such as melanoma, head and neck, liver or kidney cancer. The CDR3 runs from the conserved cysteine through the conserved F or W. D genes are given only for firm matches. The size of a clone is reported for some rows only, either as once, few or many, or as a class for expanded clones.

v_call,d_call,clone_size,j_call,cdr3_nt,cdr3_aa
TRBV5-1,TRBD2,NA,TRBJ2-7,TGCGCCAGCAGCAAAGCGGGGGGCCTCTCCTACGAGCAGTACTTC,CASSKAGGLSYEQYF
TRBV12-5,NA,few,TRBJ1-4,TGTGCTAGTGGTTTGGTACTTCCGGGACGGATCTATGAAAAACTGTTTTTT,CASGLVLPGRIYEKLFF
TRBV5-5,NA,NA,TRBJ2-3,TGTGCCAGCAGCTTTCGAACTAGCACAGATACGCAGTATTTT,CASSFRTSTDTQYF
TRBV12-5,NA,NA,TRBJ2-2,TGTGCTAGTGGTTTGGGAAGGAACACCGGGGAGCTGTTTTTT,CASGLGRNTGELFF
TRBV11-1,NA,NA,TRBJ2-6,TGTGCCAGCAGCCCCGAACTCTGGGCCAACGTCCTGACTTTC,CASSPELWANVLTF
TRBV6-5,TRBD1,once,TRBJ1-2,TGTGCCAGCAGTCCCGCCAGGGGGGCCTATGGCTACACCTTC,CASSPARGAYGYTF
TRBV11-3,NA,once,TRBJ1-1,TGTGCCAGCAGCTTGGACCTCGATGGGGACACTGAAGCTTTCTTT,CASSLDLDGDTEAFF
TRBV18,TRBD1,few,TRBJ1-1,TGTGCCAGCTCATCATTACAGGGACAGCGAAGAGGGGCTTTCTTT,CASSSLQGQRRGAFF
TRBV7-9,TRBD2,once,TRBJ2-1,TGTGCCAGCAGCCGAACTAGCGGGGAAACCTACAATGAGCAGTTCTTC,CASSRTSGETYNEQFF
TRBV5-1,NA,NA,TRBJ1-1,TGCGCCAGCAGCCTACAGGTAGGGAACACTGAAGCTTTCTTT,CASSLQVGNTEAFF
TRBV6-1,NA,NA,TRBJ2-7,TGTGCCAGCAGCCCCCTAATGGGAACAGCGTACGAGCAGTACTTC,CASSPLMGTAYEQYF
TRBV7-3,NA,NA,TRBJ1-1,TGTGCCAGCAGCGGTCTGCGGGGAGCTTTCTTT,CASSGLRGAFF
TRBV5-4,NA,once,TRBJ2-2,TGTGCCAGCAGCTTCCCCGACGGGTCCGGGGAGCTGTTTTTT,CASSFPDGSGELFF
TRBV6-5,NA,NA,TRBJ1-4,TGTGCCAGCGCCGGGGGAGCTATGAAATTTAGACTGTTTTTT,CASAGGAMKFRLFF
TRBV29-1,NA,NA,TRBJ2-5,TGCAGCGCTGCCATGGACTTACAAGAGACCCAGTACTTC,CSAAMDLQETQYF
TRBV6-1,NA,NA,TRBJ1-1,TGTGCCAGCAGTGAAGGGGGGGGAGGAATTCGGGCTGAAGCTTTCTTT,CASSEGGGGIRAEAFF
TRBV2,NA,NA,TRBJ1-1,TGTGCCAGCATCCGGGGGATGAACACTGAAGCTTTCTTT,CASIRGMNTEAFF
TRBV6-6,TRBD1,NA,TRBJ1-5,TGTGCCAGCAGTTACTCTTCAGGGGGGCAGCCCCAGCATTTT,CASSYSSGGQPQHF
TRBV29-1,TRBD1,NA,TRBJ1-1,TGCAGCGTTGAAGGAGGACAGGGGCAAACTGAAGCTTTCTTT,CSVEGGQGQTEAFF
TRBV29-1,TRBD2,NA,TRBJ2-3,TGCAGCGTTGAGTCGGGGGGGAATACGCAGTATTTT,CSVESGGNTQYF
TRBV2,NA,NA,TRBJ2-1,TGTGCCAGCAGTTGGGGCACGTACAATGAGCAGTTCTTC,CASSWGTYNEQFF
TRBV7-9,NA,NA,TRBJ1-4,TGTGCCAGCAGCAAAGGATTAGGTGGTGAAAAACTGTTTTTT,CASSKGLGGEKLFF
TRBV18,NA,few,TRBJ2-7,TGTGCCAGCTCACCGAACTCCTACGAGCAGTACTTC,CASSPNSYEQYF
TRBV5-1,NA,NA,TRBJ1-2,TGCGCCAGCAGCCTCAGGGCGGGAGCTAACTATGGCTACACCTTC,CASSLRAGANYGYTF
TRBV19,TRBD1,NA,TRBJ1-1,TGTGCCAGTGGGACAGGGGCTGGAGGCACTGAAGCTTTCTTT,CASGTGAGGTEAFF